This T cell receptor beta chain derives from a study of vaccination effects on CD4 cells after COVID-19. As to this clone: What it binds is unknown.

Trimming left V 8 bases short and J 2 bases short, with 15 bases between. CDR1 and CDR2 (germline): SGHTA, FQGNSA. The CDR3 loop spans 15 amino acids. Around day 10 of culture, CD4+ T cells were separated out. The data were produced by immunoSEQ multiplex PCR, yet TCRdb's version contains in-frame clones alone and is incomplete. The table has roughly 48,000 clones, over 50% seen once; the top ten hold 4.5% to 7%. The genes are TRBV7-2 and TRBJ2-2; possibly TRBD1 for D (6 bases). The TCR comes from a human donor who received a COVID-19 vaccine. The starting material was CD4+ T cells from PBMCs cultured without peptide, obtained before COVID-19 vaccination. This chain's CDR3 is CASSLWDTNTGELFF. CDR3 sequence (DNA): TGTGCCAGCTCCCTGTGGGACACAAACACCGGGGAGCTGTTTTTT.